This is a list of T cell receptor beta chains from one sample in a study of cytomegalovirus exposure and HLA in healthy donors. Here immunoSEQ multiplex PCR was the method, and the copy in TCRdb shows in-frame clones only, minus some. The data show 120,000 or so clones, with roughly 90% seen just once and approximately 2.1% held by the top ten. Sequencing was performed on PBMCs. All receptors derive from a woman aged 18-29 years in good health and CMV-seronegative. Both conserved end residues are part of each CDR3. Each record gives: CDR3 DNA, CDR3 protein, J gene, D gene, clone size, V gene. A D gene is named only where the DNA matches it firmly. Rows give clone size only sometimes, using once, few, many, or a class for an expanded clone.

DNA: TGTGCCAGCAGTACCTTAATAGCGCTTACCTACGAGCAGTACTTC
CDR3: CASSTLIALTYEQYF
J: TRBJ2-7
D: -
size: -
V: TRBV28

DNA: TGTGCCAGCAGTCCCGCAGGGGCGGGAGCACGAAATGAGCAGTTCTTC
CDR3: CASSPAGAGARNEQFF
J: TRBJ2-1
D: -
size: -
V: TRBV28

DNA: TGTGCCAGCAGTCCCCCCCTCGGCACAGATACGCAGTATTTT
CDR3: CASSPPLGTDTQYF
J: TRBJ2-3
D: -
size: -
V: TRBV2

DNA: TGTGCCAGCAGCTTAACGGGGCTAGCGGGAGGGACCGATGAGCAGTTCTTC
CDR3: CASSLTGLAGGTDEQFF
J: TRBJ2-1
D: TRBD2
size: -
V: TRBV7-3

DNA: TGCGCCAGCAGTTCCGGGACAGGGGACTCACCCCTCCACTTT
CDR3: CASSSGTGDSPLHF
J: TRBJ1-6
D: TRBD1
size: -
V: TRBV10-1

DNA: TGTGCCAGTAGTATTACGGGACAGGCATTGGAGACCCAGTACTTC
CDR3: CASSITGQALETQYF
J: TRBJ2-5
D: TRBD1
size: -
V: TRBV19

DNA: TGTGCCAGCAGCGATCCAGGGGTGGGAAACACCATATATTTT
CDR3: CASSDPGVGNTIYF
J: TRBJ1-3
D: -
size: -
V: TRBV12-1

DNA: TGTGCCAGCAGCAAACAGGGGGCTCTCGGTGGCTACACCTTC
CDR3: CASSKQGALGGYTF
J: TRBJ1-2
D: TRBD1
size: -
V: TRBV7-2

DNA: TGTGCCAGCAGCCAAGGACAGGGGGCTAGCTATGGCTACACCTTC
CDR3: CASSQGQGASYGYTF
J: TRBJ1-2
D: TRBD1
size: -
V: TRBV13

DNA: TGTGCCAGCAGCCCAAGACAGGGGTTGGGGGAGCAGTACTTC
CDR3: CASSPRQGLGEQYF
J: TRBJ2-7
D: TRBD1
size: -
V: TRBV11-3

DNA: TGTGCCAGCAGCCCAGCGACAGTCTATGGCTACACCTTC
CDR3: CASSPATVYGYTF
J: TRBJ1-2
D: -
size: -
V: TRBV28

DNA: TGTGCCAGCAGCGTAATGGGACTAGCGGGGGGTAATGAGCAGTTCTTC
CDR3: CASSVMGLAGGNEQFF
J: TRBJ2-1
D: TRBD2
size: -
V: TRBV9

DNA: TGTGCCAGCTCACCACCTGGTGCGGGGAACACAGATACGCAGTATTTT
CDR3: CASSPPGAGNTDTQYF
J: TRBJ2-3
D: -
size: -
V: TRBV18

DNA: TGTGCCAGCAGTTTATTCGGTAACTACAATGAGCAGTTCTTC
CDR3: CASSLFGNYNEQFF
J: TRBJ2-1
D: -
size: -
V: TRBV27

DNA: TGTGCCAGCAGCCTAAGCGGGTTTAGCAATCAGCCCCAGCATTTT
CDR3: CASSLSGFSNQPQHF
J: TRBJ1-5
D: -
size: -
V: TRBV7-6

DNA: TGCGCCAGCAGCCAGCCAACAGGTGGCTACACCTTC
CDR3: CASSQPTGGYTF
J: TRBJ1-2
D: -
size: -
V: TRBV4-1

DNA: TGTGCCAGCAGCTTAACGGTCGCGGGAGGGCCGTCGGGAAACATTCAGTACTTC
CDR3: CASSLTVAGGPSGNIQYF
J: TRBJ2-4
D: TRBD2
size: once
V: TRBV11-2

DNA: TGTGCCAGCAGGGACCCCGGTAGGGGTGAAGCTTTCTTT
CDR3: CASRDPGRGEAFF
J: TRBJ1-1
D: -
size: -
V: TRBV27

DNA: TGTGCCAGCAGTTCTGTGTTTGGGCCGGGGGAAAAACTGTTTTTT
CDR3: CASSSVFGPGEKLFF
J: TRBJ1-4
D: -
size: -
V: TRBV28

DNA: TGTGCCTGGAGTGGAACAGGACTAGCGGCCTCCAATGAGCAGTTCTTC
CDR3: CAWSGTGLAASNEQFF
J: TRBJ2-1
D: TRBD2
size: -
V: TRBV30

DNA: TGTGCCAGCAGTGATCCGGGGTACAATGAGCAGTTCTTC
CDR3: CASSDPGYNEQFF
J: TRBJ2-1
D: -
size: once
V: TRBV2

DNA: TGTGCCAGCAGCGTAGCGGGAGGGGCGAGCACAGATACGCAGTATTTT
CDR3: CASSVAGGASTDTQYF
J: TRBJ2-3
D: TRBD2
size: -
V: TRBV9

DNA: TGTGCCAGCAGCGCCGGGATCTACTCCTACAATGAGCAGTTCTTC
CDR3: CASSAGIYSYNEQFF
J: TRBJ2-1
D: -
size: -
V: TRBV5-4

DNA: TGTGCCAGCAGTCAACAGGGGGCCCAACACGAGCAGTACTTC
CDR3: CASSQQGAQHEQYF
J: TRBJ2-7
D: TRBD1
size: few
V: TRBV28

DNA: TGTGCCAGCAGCAAAGCTAGCGGGGAGACGACAGATACGCAGTATTTT
CDR3: CASSKASGETTDTQYF
J: TRBJ2-3
D: TRBD2
size: -
V: TRBV6-4

DNA: TGTGCCAGCAGTTTATTCCCCGGTCCCGGGGAGCTGTTTTTT
CDR3: CASSLFPGPGELFF
J: TRBJ2-2
D: -
size: -
V: TRBV27

DNA: TGTGCCAGCAGTCCCCAGGGAACGGGCAATCAGCCCCAGCATTTT
CDR3: CASSPQGTGNQPQHF
J: TRBJ1-5
D: -
size: -
V: TRBV27

DNA: TGTGCCAGCAGTCAGTTTAGCGGCAGCACAGATACGCAGTATTTT
CDR3: CASSQFSGSTDTQYF
J: TRBJ2-3
D: -
size: -
V: TRBV6-1

DNA: TGTGCCAGCAGCCGAGGAGCGGGAGGAGGACAGACCCAGTACTTC
CDR3: CASSRGAGGGQTQYF
J: TRBJ2-5
D: TRBD2
size: -
V: TRBV7-3

DNA: TGTGCCAGCAGTGAAGCGGTAGCGCCCACAGATACGCAGTATTTT
CDR3: CASSEAVAPTDTQYF
J: TRBJ2-3
D: -
size: -
V: TRBV6-1

DNA: TGTGCCAGCAGACGAGCGGGGGGCTCCTACGAGCAGTACTTC
CDR3: CASRRAGGSYEQYF
J: TRBJ2-7
D: TRBD2
size: -
V: TRBV25-1

DNA: TGCGCCAGCAGCAACAGGGGAGGCACTGAAGCTTTCTTT
CDR3: CASSNRGGTEAFF
J: TRBJ1-1
D: TRBD1
size: few
V: TRBV4-3

DNA: TGTGCCAGCAGTACCATAACCGGGACAGGACTCAATGAGCAGTTCTTC
CDR3: CASSTITGTGLNEQFF
J: TRBJ2-1
D: TRBD1
size: -
V: TRBV28

DNA: TGCGCCAGCAGTGGACTCGGGGATGAGCAGTTCTTC
CDR3: CASSGLGDEQFF
J: TRBJ2-1
D: -
size: -
V: TRBV10-2

DNA: TGCGCCAGCAGCCAAGATAGCACGGGGACCTACGAGCAGTACTTC
CDR3: CASSQDSTGTYEQYF
J: TRBJ2-7
D: -
size: -
V: TRBV4-1

DNA: TGTGCCAGCAGTCCTACAGGGGAACAGCCCCAGCATTTT
CDR3: CASSPTGEQPQHF
J: TRBJ1-5
D: TRBD1
size: -
V: TRBV6-6

DNA: TGTGCCAGCAGTTTATCGCGACTATACGAGCAGTACTTC
CDR3: CASSLSRLYEQYF
J: TRBJ2-7
D: -
size: -
V: TRBV27

DNA: TGTGCCAGCAGTGGCATGCGAGGGAGTGGAAACACCATATATTTT
CDR3: CASSGMRGSGNTIYF
J: TRBJ1-3
D: -
size: -
V: TRBV2

DNA: TGTGCCAGTACCGGGACAGGGAGGAGAGATACGCAGTATTTT
CDR3: CASTGTGRRDTQYF
J: TRBJ2-3
D: TRBD1
size: -
V: TRBV19

DNA: TGTGCCTGGGTGGCCAGGCCGGTAACTGAAGCTTTCTTT
CDR3: CAWVARPVTEAFF
J: TRBJ1-1
D: -
size: few
V: TRBV30